Below are 19 T cell receptor beta chains sequenced from a single sample in a study of T cell responses to AZD1222 COVID-19 vaccine. Method: immunoSEQ multiplex PCR; TCRdb's copy keeps in-frame clones and lacks some. The sample shows some 49,000 clones, roughly 90% of them seen only once. The sample consisted of peripheral blood, taken 28 days after the second AZD1222 dose. The receptors come from an adult who received the AZD1222 COVID-19 vaccine.

This clone came up a few times. The chain uses TRBV6-5 and TRBJ1-3, with D unclear. The CDR3 contains 14 residues. Trimming removed 2 bases at V and 2 bases at J, with 7 bases between. Germline CDR1 is MNHEY and CDR2 is SVGAGI. This CDR3 is CASSYGYPGNTIYF. In DNA form, the CDR3 reads TGTGCCAGCAGTTACGGATATCCTGGAAACACCATATATTTT.

The chain uses TRBV19 and TRBJ2-6; the match to TRBD1 covers 9 bases. Losses at the gene ends were 6 bases for V and 2 bases for J; bases not matched to a gene: 5. This CDR3 contains 16 residues. Germline CDR1 reads LNHDA; CDR2 reads SQIVND (reference sequence). The CDR3 reads CASSSQGAAGANVLTF. The CDR3 coding sequence is TGTGCCAGTAGCTCACAGGGGGCGGCTGGGGCCAACGTCCTGACTTTC.

The chain uses TRBV15 and TRBJ2-3; 8 bases agree with TRBD1. The germline V gene encodes CDR1 LNHNV and CDR2 YYDKDF (reference sequence). J gave up 0 bases and V 6 bases, and 5 bases lay outside the gene matches. The CDR3 has 15 amino acids. The CDR3 DNA is TGTGCCACCAGAACTAGACAGGGGAGCACAGATACGCAGTATTTT. As protein: CATRTRQGSTDTQYF. The full variable domain, with the rest looked up from reference TRBV15 and TRBJ2-3, is DAMVIQNPRYQVTQFGKPVTLSCSQTLNHNVMYWYQQKSSQAPKLLFHYYDKDFNNEADTPDNFQSRRPNTSFCFLDIRSPGLGDTAMYLCATRTRQGSTDTQYFGPGTRLTVL.

V gene TRBV19 combines with J gene TRBJ1-2; D unresolved. The V end lost 3 bases, the J end lost 4 bases, and 12 bases lay between the germline ends. CDR1 and CDR2 (germline): LNHDA, SQIVND (reference sequence). The CDR3 is 14 residues long. The CDR3, as DNA: TGTGCCAGTAGTATTCTCCCGGGCGCCTATGGCTACACCTTC. Amino acids: CASSILPGAYGYTF.

The rearrangement joins TRBV5-1 to TRBJ2-3, with D unresolved. This CDR3 contains 14 residues. From germline, CDR1 is SGHRS and CDR2 YFSETQ. The V end was cut by 6 bases, the J end by 0 bases, with 11 bases between. The CDR3 spells CASTRTESTDTQYF. CDR3 nucleotide sequence: TGCGCCAGCACCAGGACGGAAAGCACAGATACGCAGTATTTT.

As regards this clone: The junction and the germline gene differ at one end; a read error may be behind it. The chain recombines TRBV18 with TRBJ1-4, with 8 positions matching TRBD1. CDR1 is KGHSH, CDR2 LQKENI, per germline. This CDR3 region has 16 residues. The CDR3 DNA follows: TGTGCCAGCTCGCCACGTACGGACAGGGCTGGGGAAAAACTGTTTTTT. It encodes CASSPRTDRAGEKLFF.

The rearrangement uses TRBV19 and TRBJ1-2; no clear D. V dropped 6 bases and J dropped 2 bases, with 16 bases sitting between them. The CDR3 contains 15 residues. CDR1 and CDR2 (germline): LNHDA, SQIVND (reference sequence). The CDR3 protein is CASSPDLSLNYGYTF. For the CDR3, the DNA is TGTGCCAGTAGCCCTGACCTTTCCTTAAACTATGGCTACACCTTC.

The chain has TRBV15 and TRBJ2-1; weak D call: TRBD1 (5 bases). Germline values: CDR1 LNHNV, CDR2 YYDKDF (reference sequence). The CDR3 covers 13 residues. The V gene lost 5 bases and the J gene lost 9 bases, with 14 bases spanning the gap. CDR3 region: CATSPRQGGEQFF. CDR3 nucleotide sequence: TGTGCCACCAGCCCCCGTCAGGGTGGTGAGCAGTTCTTC. The full variable domain, with the rest looked up from reference TRBV15 and TRBJ2-1, is DAMVIQNPRYQVTQFGKPVTLSCSQTLNHNVMYWYQQKSSQAPKLLFHYYDKDFNNEADTPDNFQSRRPNTSFCFLDIRSPGLGDTAMYLCATSPRQGGEQFFGPGTRLTVL.

V gene TRBV2 combines with J gene TRBJ1-5; D possibly corresponds to TRBD1 (5 bases). The CDR3 extends over 15 amino acids. The V end was cut by 8 bases, the J end by 5 bases, with 19 bases between. Germline V lookup: CDR1 SNHLY, CDR2 FYNNEI. The chain's CDR3 is CASHLGGRGDQPQHF. The CDR3 region has the DNA TGTGCCAGCCACCTCGGAGGTCGGGGGGATCAGCCCCAGCATTTT. Together with reference TRBV2 and TRBJ1-5, the CDR3 gives the full variable domain: EPEVTQTPSHQVTQMGQEVILRCVPISNHLYFYWYRQILGQKVEFLVSFYNNEISEKSEIFDDQFSVERPDGSNFTLKIRSTKLEDSAMYFCASHLGGRGDQPQHFGDGTRLSIL.

The chain uses TRBV10-3 and TRBJ2-3; D tentatively fits TRBD1 or TRBD2 (6 bases each). Germline V gene data show CDR1 as ENHRY and CDR2 as SYGVKD. This CDR3 contains 16 residues. The germline V and J ends were trimmed by 2 bases and 4 bases, with 16 bases remaining between them. This CDR3 is CAISEPAGRGADTQYF. CDR3 coding DNA: TGTGCCATCAGTGAGCCGGCGGGAAGGGGGGCAGATACGCAGTATTTT.

This sequence joins TRBV18 and TRBJ2-5, with 9 bases matching TRBD2. V shed 2 bases, J shed 2 bases, and the junction held 12 bases outside the gene matches. This CDR3 has 18 residues. Germline CDR1 KGHSH, CDR2 LQKENI. The CDR3 bases are TGTGCCAGCTCACCAAGATGGGGGACTAGCAGGTTACAAGAGACCCAGTACTTC. Translated, it gives CASSPRWGTSRLQETQYF.

The V call is TRBV4-3, the J call TRBJ2-7; 8 nucleotides match TRBD2. This CDR3 is built from 15 residues. Germline V gene sequence: CDR1 LGHNA, CDR2 YSLEER. V lost 2 bases and J lost 2; bases outside the gene matches: 5. CDR3 in DNA: TGCGCCAGCAGCCAACGACTAGCGTTCACCTACGAGCAGTACTTC. Translating gives CASSQRLAFTYEQYF.

The V gene is TRBV7-3, the J gene TRBJ2-3; 7 nucleotides agree with TRBD2. There are 13 residues in the CDR3. Germline loops: CDR1 SGHTA, CDR2 FQGTGA. V shed 5 bases and J 4 bases; nucleotides not matched to a gene: 3. The CDR3 DNA sequence: TGTGCCAGCAGCGAAGGGAGGGCAGATACGCAGTATTTT. As protein: CASSEGRADTQYF.

This chain links TRBV10-1 with TRBJ1-1; no definite D call. Trimming removed 2 bases from V and 5 bases from J, with 9 bases in between. This CDR3 region has 13 residues. Germline V gene sequence: CDR1 WNHNN, CDR2 SYGVQD (reference sequence). The CDR3 protein is CASSEHGTTEAFF. CDR3 bases: TGCGCCAGCAGTGAGCACGGCACAACTGAAGCTTTCTTT.

This clone was recorded a few times. The gene calls are TRBV7-9 and TRBJ1-2; maybe TRBD1 (5 bases). This CDR3 spans 15 amino acids. Germline assignment: CDR1 SEHNR and CDR2 FQNEAQ (reference sequence). Trimming shortened V by 5 bases and J by 5 bases, and 18 bases separated the two germline ends. The DNA for the CDR3 is TGTGCCAGCAGCATGGGGGGGACTTCGGGATATGGCTACACCTTC. Translation: CASSMGGTSGYGYTF.

In nucleotides, the CDR3 is TGCGCCAGCAGCTTGGAAGTTGGACAGGGGTATCATTCACCCCTCCACTTT. The encoded protein is CASSLEVGQGYHSPLHF. The chain carries TRBV5-1 and TRBJ1-6, with 9 bases identical to TRBD1. V lost 0 bases, J lost 8 bases, and 9 bases stayed unmatched. CDR1 is SGHRS and CDR2 is YFSETQ in the germline V gene. The CDR3 covers 17 residues.

This clone has only one observation. This chain connects TRBV28 to TRBJ1-2, with D possibly matching TRBD1 (6 bases). The CDR3 is 16 residues long. Trimming shortened V by 6 bases and J by 5 bases, and 22 bases separated the two germline ends. CDR1 is MDHEN and CDR2 is SYDVKM in the germline V gene. The CDR3, as DNA: TGTGCCAGCAGGAATGGACAATTGGGGGCTGATTATGGCTACACCTTC. It specifies CASRNGQLGADYGYTF.

The chain links TRBV12-3 or TRBV12-4 to TRBJ2-1; D remains unclear. Trimming removed 5 bases from V and 7 bases from J, with 9 bases in between. The CDR3 totals 12 residues. CDR3 nucleotides: TGTGCCAGCAGTCAAAAGGGTAATGAGCAGTTCTTC. Residues: CASSQKGNEQFF.

The chain uses TRBV11-3 and TRBJ2-5, with TRBD1 as a possible D gene (6 bases). CDR3 length: 15 amino acids. V dropped 1 base and J dropped 1 base, with 10 bases sitting between them. In germline, CDR1 is SGHNT, CDR2 YENEEA. In DNA form, the CDR3 reads TGTGCCAGCAGCTTAGGGTCAGGGGCCCAAGAGACCCAGTACTTC. Translation gives CASSLGSGAQETQYF. Together with reference TRBV11-3 and TRBJ2-5, the CDR3 gives the full variable domain: EAGVVQSPRYKIIEKKQPVAFWCNPISGHNTLYWYLQNLGQGPELLIRYENEEAVDDSQLPKDRFSAERLKGVDSTLKIQPAELGDSAVYLCASSLGSGAQETQYFGPGTRLLVL.